The rows below give T cell receptor beta chains drawn from one sample of a study of shared clonotypes between healthy human individuals. The table came from immunoSEQ multiplex PCR; TCRdb's copy has only in-frame clones and leaves some out. The sample contains 650,000 to 750,000 clones, around 72% of which appear only once. The specimen was memory CD4+ T cells sorted from blood. The receptors shown here come from a woman aged 30 to 39 in good health. The CDR3 runs from the conserved cysteine through the conserved F or W. The order of the fields is D gene, clone size, J gene, V gene, CDR3 protein, CDR3 DNA. A D gene is named only where the DNA matches it firmly. Size tells how often a clone was seen (once, few, many) or the class of an expanded clone, and some rows leave it out.

D: TRBD2
size: once
J: TRBJ2-7
V: TRBV2
CDR3: CASMFTREDIEQYF
DNA: TGTGCCAGCATGTTTACGCGGGAGGATATCGAGCAGTACTTC

D: .
size: many
J: TRBJ2-7
V: TRBV5-1
CDR3: CASRPRDWSYEQYF
DNA: TGCGCCAGCAGGCCCCGGGACTGGTCCTACGAGCAGTACTTC

D: .
size: .
J: TRBJ2-3
V: TRBV18
CDR3: CASSPDVDTQYF
DNA: TGTGCCAGCTCACCAGACGTCGATACGCAGTATTTT

D: .
size: .
J: TRBJ1-4
V: TRBV11-2
CDR3: CASSLHKGEKEKLFF
DNA: TGTGCCAGCAGCTTACATAAAGGGGAAAAGGAAAAACTGTTTTTT

D: TRBD1
size: .
J: TRBJ1-1
V: TRBV13
CDR3: CASSSGDRGTTEAFF
DNA: TGTGCCAGCAGCTCCGGGGACAGGGGGACTACTGAAGCTTTCTTT

D: TRBD1
size: .
J: TRBJ2-1
V: TRBV19
CDR3: CASSIGSRDPGGRNEQFF
DNA: TGTGCCAGTAGTATCGGATCCCGGGATCCAGGGGGCCGTAATGAGCAGTTCTTC

D: .
size: many
J: TRBJ2-5
V: TRBV6-5
CDR3: CASSQEGETQYF
DNA: TGTGCCAGCAGCCAGGAGGGGGAGACCCAGTACTTC

D: TRBD2
size: .
J: TRBJ2-2
V: TRBV4-2
CDR3: CASSPPVGLAGVSNTGELFF
DNA: TGTGCCAGCAGCCCCCCTGTGGGTCTAGCGGGCGTTTCGAACACCGGGGAGCTGTTTTTT

D: TRBD2
size: .
J: TRBJ2-1
V: TRBV5-1
CDR3: CASSSSSGAYNEQFF
DNA: TGCGCCAGCAGCTCAAGTAGCGGGGCCTACAATGAGCAGTTCTTC

D: TRBD1
size: .
J: TRBJ1-2
V: TRBV27
CDR3: CASRNLQGASYGYTF
DNA: TGTGCCAGCAGAAACCTACAGGGGGCTAGCTATGGCTACACCTTC

D: TRBD1
size: .
J: TRBJ1-6
V: TRBV5-1
CDR3: CASSPGQEGSPLHF
DNA: TGCGCCAGCAGCCCCGGACAGGAGGGTTCACCCCTCCACTTT

D: TRBD2
size: .
J: TRBJ2-3
V: TRBV2
CDR3: CASSLGLAGVVADTQYF
DNA: TGTGCCAGCAGTCTGGGACTAGCGGGAGTGGTCGCAGATACGCAGTATTTT

D: .
size: .
J: TRBJ2-2
V: TRBV7-8
CDR3: CASSLALGTGELFF
DNA: TGTGCCAGCAGCTTAGCCTTAGGAACCGGGGAGCTGTTTTTT

D: TRBD1
size: .
J: TRBJ1-5
V: TRBV11-3
CDR3: CASSLDRTGVMTCSNQPQHF
DNA: TGTGCCAGCAGCTTAGACAGGACAGGGGTCATGACATGTAGCAATCAGCCCCAGCATTTT

D: .
size: once
J: TRBJ1-1
V: TRBV5-6
CDR3: CASSLWGLENTEAFF
DNA: TGTGCCAGCAGCTTGTGGGGACTTGAGAACACTGAAGCTTTCTTT

D: .
size: .
J: TRBJ2-2
V: TRBV18
CDR3: CASSPLMLDRNTGELFF
DNA: TGTGCCAGCTCACCACTTATGCTAGACCGGAACACCGGGGAGCTGTTTTTT

D: .
size: .
J: TRBJ1-5
V: TRBV30
CDR3: CAWAGGSNQPQHF
DNA: TGTGCCTGGGCCGGGGGTAGCAATCAGCCCCAGCATTTT

D: .
size: .
J: TRBJ2-6
V: TRBV19
CDR3: CASSNRRVEANVLTF
DNA: TGTGCCAGTAGTAATCGTAGGGTGGAGGCCAACGTCCTGACTTTC

D: TRBD2
size: .
J: TRBJ2-1
V: TRBV4-1
CDR3: CASSQGTLAGARRNEQFF
DNA: TGCGCCAGCAGCCAAGGCACGCTAGCGGGAGCGAGGAGAAATGAGCAGTTCTTC

D: .
size: few
J: TRBJ2-3
V: TRBV27
CDR3: CASSLRLSTDTQYF
DNA: TGTGCCAGCAGTTTGCGACTTTCCACAGATACGCAGTATTTT

D: .
size: .
J: TRBJ1-1
V: TRBV11-2
CDR3: CASSFLSRAPNTEAFF
DNA: TGTGCCAGCAGCTTCTTGAGCCGGGCCCCGAACACTGAAGCTTTCTTT

D: TRBD2
size: .
J: TRBJ2-1
V: TRBV4-1
CDR3: CASQDYRGRTLNEQFF
DNA: TGCGCCAGCCAGGACTACCGCGGGAGGACCTTAAATGAGCAGTTCTTC

D: TRBD2
size: .
J: TRBJ2-3
V: TRBV7-2
CDR3: CASSLAGTSGITDTQYF
DNA: TGTGCCAGCAGCTTGGCCGGGACTAGCGGAATCACAGATACGCAGTATTTT

D: .
size: .
J: TRBJ2-1
V: TRBV20-1
CDR3: CSAQLMHEQFF
DNA: TGCAGTGCTCAACTTATGCATGAGCAGTTCTTC

D: .
size: few
J: TRBJ2-7
V: TRBV19
CDR3: CASSGQGYEQYF
DNA: TGTGCCAGTAGTGGGCAAGGGTACGAGCAGTACTTC

D: .
size: .
J: TRBJ1-2
V: TRBV5-4
CDR3: CASSLAASEAYGYTF
DNA: TGTGCCAGCAGCTTAGCCGCCTCGGAGGCCTATGGCTACACCTTC

D: .
size: .
J: TRBJ2-7
V: TRBV28
CDR3: CASSAARLGATYEQYF
DNA: TGTGCCAGCAGTGCGGCACGGTTGGGCGCCACCTACGAGCAGTACTTC

D: .
size: .
J: TRBJ2-7
V: TRBV6-6
CDR3: CASRPSSYEQYF
DNA: TGTGCCAGCAGACCCAGCTCCTACGAGCAGTACTTC

D: TRBD1
size: .
J: TRBJ2-7
V: TRBV4-1
CDR3: CASSFGQANSYEQYF
DNA: TGCGCCAGCAGTTTCGGACAGGCTAACTCCTACGAGCAGTACTTC

D: .
size: .
J: TRBJ2-7
V: TRBV19
CDR3: CASSIAAHRFDEQYF
DNA: TGTGCCAGTAGTATAGCTGCCCACAGGTTCGACGAGCAGTACTTC

D: .
size: .
J: TRBJ2-7
V: TRBV7-6
CDR3: CASSSQGGYEQYF
DNA: TGTGCCAGCAGCTCACAGGGAGGCTACGAGCAGTACTTC

D: TRBD1
size: .
J: TRBJ1-1
V: TRBV27
CDR3: CASSFYPGQGEAFF
DNA: TGTGCCAGCAGTTTCTATCCGGGACAGGGGGAAGCTTTCTTT

D: .
size: .
J: TRBJ2-1
V: TRBV7-6
CDR3: CASSPTGGSYNEQFF
DNA: TGTGCCAGCAGCCCTACCGGGGGCTCCTACAATGAGCAGTTCTTC

D: TRBD1
size: .
J: TRBJ2-7
V: TRBV5-1
CDR3: CASSLGGQAYEQYF
DNA: TGCGCCAGCAGCTTGGGCGGACAGGCCTACGAGCAGTACTTC

D: TRBD1
size: once
J: TRBJ1-1
V: TRBV5-6
CDR3: CASSWGQGWGEAFF
DNA: TGTGCCAGCAGCTGGGGACAGGGCTGGGGTGAAGCTTTCTTT

D: .
size: many
J: TRBJ1-1
V: TRBV18
CDR3: CASSQGVQGWDTEAFF
DNA: TGTGCCAGCTCACAAGGGGTACAGGGATGGGACACTGAAGCTTTCTTT

D: .
size: .
J: TRBJ1-2
V: TRBV23-1
CDR3: CASRRGGGSYGYTF
DNA: TGCGCCAGCAGGCGGGGGGGTGGGAGCTATGGCTACACCTTC

D: .
size: .
J: TRBJ2-7
V: TRBV21-1
CDR3: CLEGQPSHEQYF
DNA: TGCCTTGAGGGACAGCCATCCCACGAGCAGTACTTC

D: TRBD2
size: .
J: TRBJ2-3
V: TRBV5-4
CDR3: CASSVGLGTDTQYF
DNA: TGTGCCAGCAGCGTAGGACTAGGCACAGATACGCAGTATTTT

D: .
size: .
J: TRBJ2-5
V: TRBV6-6
CDR3: CASSYRAGQETQYF
DNA: TGTGCCAGCAGTTACCGTGCGGGACAAGAGACCCAGTACTTC

D: .
size: .
J: TRBJ1-4
V: TRBV18
CDR3: CASSPSGGRTNEKLFF
DNA: TGTGCCAGCTCACCTTCGGGGGGACGAACTAATGAAAAACTGTTTTTT

D: .
size: .
J: TRBJ1-5
V: TRBV18
CDR3: CASSPRGASSNQPQHF
DNA: TGTGCCAGCTCACCTAGAGGGGCCTCCAGCAATCAGCCCCAGCATTTT

D: .
size: .
J: TRBJ2-2
V: TRBV10-3
CDR3: CAISEGGSNTGELFF
DNA: TGTGCCATCAGTGAAGGAGGGTCGAACACCGGGGAGCTGTTTTTT

D: .
size: few
J: TRBJ1-5
V: TRBV15
CDR3: CATSTETKLGPQHF
DNA: TGTGCCACCAGCACCGAAACAAAGTTGGGGCCCCAGCATTTT

D: TRBD1
size: .
J: TRBJ1-4
V: TRBV5-1
CDR3: CASSVLSGGDEKLFF
DNA: TGCGCCAGCAGCGTCTTATCAGGGGGGGATGAAAAACTGTTTTTT

D: .
size: .
J: TRBJ1-1
V: TRBV30
CDR3: CAWHRGHRNTEAFF
DNA: TGTGCCTGGCACCGGGGACACAGGAACACTGAAGCTTTCTTT

D: .
size: many
J: TRBJ2-1
V: TRBV28
CDR3: CASSSGQNNEQFF
DNA: TGTGCCAGCAGTTCAGGACAGAACAATGAGCAGTTCTTC

D: .
size: .
J: TRBJ1-2
V: TRBV15
CDR3: CATSRAARGYGYTF
DNA: TGTGCCACCAGCAGAGCAGCGCGGGGATATGGCTACACCTTC